This T cell receptor (beta chain) was found in a study of post-analysis software for immune sequencing data. Whole-study findings and limits: A significant reduction in normalized Chao1 diversity was observed in multiple sclerosis patients versus controls. Comparison of patients with controls showed four or five TRBV segments more frequent in patients, TRBV5-6, TRBV5-1 and TRBV20-1 among them.

The CDR3 is 16 amino acids. Trimming left V 4 bases short and J 1 base short, with 14 bases between. Germline V gene lookup returns CDR1 SGHRS and CDR2 YFSETQ. In regard to this clonotype: Its antigen is unidentified.

cDNA libraries for TCR beta contained unique molecular identifiers. Each CDR3 protein is one row after TCRdb ran MiXCR on the PCR reads. The data hold fewer than 600,000 distinct CDR3 sequences, with around 40% observed a single time. The V gene is TRBV5-1, the J gene TRBJ2-2; D gene unclear. Material: blood. This sequence was found in a girl between 5 and 17 years old with multiple sclerosis. CDR3 coding DNA: TGCGCCAGCAGCGGTGCCCAGGTCCTGAACACCGGGGAGCTGTTTTTT. Amino acid sequence: CASSGAQVLNTGELFF.